This T cell receptor beta chain stems from a study of T-cell memory formation after mild COVID-19. Study-wide results and limits: Mostly located in CM and EM were contracting CD4+ clones, with contracting CD8+ clones located in EMRA. Second-wave clones with a day 37 peak had unconfirmed SARS-CoV-2 specificity.

Constant-segment-primed 5'RACE gave TCR alpha and TCR beta cDNA libraries with sample barcodes and UMIs. TCRdb fed the 5' RACE reads into MiXCR, producing one record per CDR3 protein. There are approximately 440,000 distinct CDR3 sequences in the sample; around 20% occur only once, and 7.5% to 9.5% lies in the top ten. This clonotype has more than one count but fewer than ten. Its antigen is still unknown. There are 17 residues in the CDR3. Trimming removed 5 bases at V and 8 bases at J, with 24 bases between. Germline V lookup: CDR1 SEHNR, CDR2 FQNEAQ (reference sequence). This sequence was found in an adult woman who had mild COVID-19 (a few samples of this study predate the infection). Cell type and time point are not known. Sequencing was performed on PBMCs or a T cell subset sorted from them (not recorded which). The rearrangement uses TRBV7-9 and TRBJ1-4; tentatively, D is TRBD1 (5 bases). The CDR3, as DNA: TGTGCCAGCAGCCCATGGGGTTATGGTACAGAGGGGGAAAAACTGTTTTTT. Amino acid sequence: CASSPWGYGTEGEKLFF.